There are a few counts of the clone carrying this T cell receptor beta chain. Its antigen is not known. Other autoimmune diseases, uncontrolled infections, pregnancy or lactation led to the exclusion of patients. The diagnostic workup employed clinical symptoms, serum thyroxine, TRAb, thyroid ultrasound and orbital computed tomography. This sample was included in a study of Graves' ophthalmopathy and Graves' hyperthyroidism. Study outcomes and limitations: Blood was where most expanded thyroid clonotypes above 0.001 frequency also turned up. Progression of ophthalmopathy was predicted by the model with around 70% sensitivity and 72.22% specificity.

The V end lost 5 bases, the J end lost 3 bases, and 8 bases lay between the germline ends. The CDR3 is 12 residues long. The sequenced template was RNA, covering the TCR beta CDR3 region. HTBI primers were employed in first-round RT-PCR, then a second-round multiplex PCR followed. TCRdb itself ran the multiplex PCR reads through MiXCR, one entry per CDR3 protein. The sample yields about 590,000 distinct CDR3 sequences, approximately 35% seen once. The chain joins TRBV12-3 or TRBV12-4 to TRBJ2-7, with D possibly matching TRBD1 (6 bases). Sequencing input: peripheral blood or thyroid tissue (not recorded which). The clonotype was recovered from an adult man with Graves' hyperthyroidism. The CDR3 reads CASSGGVYEQYF. The CDR3, as DNA: TGTGCCAGCAGTGGGGGCGTCTACGAGCAGTACTTC.